The T cell receptor beta chain described here comes from a study of blood T cell repertoires in COVID-19. Study-wide background: COVID-19 samples collected from the United States, Italy and Spain covered acute and convalescent phases.

As handled by the study authors: Quantification of nucleated cells was approximated via reference gene primer amplification. Only in-frame clones appear in the TCRdb table, and some are missing; sequencing was by immunoSEQ multiplex PCR. The V and J calls and clone size were taken over from that table, and D and trimming were inferred from the DNA. This table holds about 170,000 clones, about 85% found once. The CDR3 loop spans 15 amino acids. Trimming cost V 0 bases and J 0 bases, with 10 bases left between them. Per the germline V gene, CDR1 is SGHDT and CDR2 is YYEEEE. The sequence was obtained from a man aged 60 to 75 who had recovered from COVID-19. The specimen sequenced was peripheral blood. The chain has TRBV5-6 and TRBJ2-7; D unresolved. CDR3 bases: TGTGCCAGCAGCTTGGGGCAGTCAAGCTCCTACGAGCAGTACTTC. Its translation is CASSLGQSSSYEQYF. Combining the CDR3 with reference TRBV5-6 and TRBJ2-7 gives the whole variable domain DAGVTQSPTHLIKTRGQQVTLRCSPKSGHDTVSWYQQALGQGPQFIFQYYEEEERQRGNFPDRFSGHQFPNYSSELNVNALLLGDSALYLCASSLGQSSSYEQYFGPGTRLTVT.